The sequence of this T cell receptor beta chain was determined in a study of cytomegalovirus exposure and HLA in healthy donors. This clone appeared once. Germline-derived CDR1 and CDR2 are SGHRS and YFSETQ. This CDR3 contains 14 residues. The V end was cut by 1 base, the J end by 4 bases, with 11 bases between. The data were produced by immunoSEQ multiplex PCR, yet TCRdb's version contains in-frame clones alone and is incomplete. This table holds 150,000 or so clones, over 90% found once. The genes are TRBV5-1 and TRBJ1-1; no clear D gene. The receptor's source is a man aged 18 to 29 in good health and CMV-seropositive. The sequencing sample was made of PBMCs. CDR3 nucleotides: TGCGCCAGCAGCTTGCGAGGAGTGGCCACTGAAGCTTTCTTT. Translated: CASSLRGVATEAFF.